A selection of T cell receptor beta chains follows, all from one sample in a study of T-cell memory formation after mild COVID-19. TCRdb reanalysed the 5' RACE reads using MiXCR and keeps one entry per CDR3 protein. The sample carries roughly 100,000 distinct CDR3 sequences, around 12% recorded once. Sample: PBMCs or a T cell subset sorted from them (not recorded which). Source of these receptors: an adult woman who had mild COVID-19 (a few samples of this study predate the infection). Cell type and time point are not known. CDR3s include the opening cysteine and the closing phenylalanine or tryptophan. The D gene is left open where the match is weak. Size tells how often a clone was seen (once, few, many) or the class of an expanded clone, and some rows leave it out.

TRBV29-1,TRBJ2-2,few,.,CSVVANTGELFF,TGCAGCGTTGTCGCGAACACCGGGGAGCTGTTTTTT
TRBV4-1,TRBJ2-7,few,.,CASSQVAGESSYEQYF,TGCGCCAGCAGCCAAGTGGCAGGCGAAAGCTCCTACGAGCAGTACTTC
TRBV7-9,TRBJ1-5,.,TRBD1,CASSLGGEGARKPQHF,TGTGCCAGCAGCTTAGGGGGGGAGGGGGCGAGGAAGCCCCAGCATTTT
TRBV7-3,TRBJ2-5,.,.,CASSPTSRETQYF,TGTGCCAGCAGCCCTACTAGTAGGGAGACCCAGTACTTC
TRBV14,TRBJ2-7,few,TRBD2,CASSFGGGPYEQYF,TGTGCCAGCAGCTTCGGGGGGGGGCCATACGAGCAGTACTTC
TRBV3-1,TRBJ2-5,.,.,CASSQDAYEAQYF,TGTGCCAGCAGCCAAGACGCCTATGAGGCCCAGTACTTC
TRBV7-9,TRBJ2-2,.,.,CASSPDRPNTGELFF,TGTGCCAGCAGTCCTGACAGACCGAACACCGGGGAGCTGTTTTTT
TRBV7-8,TRBJ2-7,many,TRBD1,CASSPGTGVYEQYF,TGTGCCAGCAGCCCCGGGACAGGGGTCTACGAGCAGTACTTC
TRBV27,TRBJ1-2,many,TRBD1,CASSFGQGLDYGYTF,TGTGCCAGCAGTTTTGGACAGGGCTTGGACTATGGCTACACCTTC
TRBV5-6,TRBJ2-7,.,.,CASSPGLGAGYEQYF,TGTGCCAGCAGCCCCGGGCTAGGCGCCGGGTACGAGCAGTACTTC
TRBV5-6,TRBJ1-1,few,TRBD1,CASSLGPAGGATEAFF,TGTGCCAGCAGCTTGGGGCCCGCAGGGGGTGCCACTGAAGCTTTCTTT
TRBV12-3/TRBV12-4,TRBJ2-2,few,TRBD2,CASIFGLAGNTGELFF,TGTGCCAGCATATTTGGCCTAGCGGGAAACACCGGGGAGCTGTTTTTT
TRBV5-1,TRBJ2-1,.,.,CASSLFREMADEQFF,TGCGCCAGCAGCTTGTTCCGGGAAATGGCAGATGAGCAGTTCTTC
TRBV7-8,TRBJ1-5,.,.,CASSLAGTYSNQPQHF,TGTGCCAGCAGCTTAGCGGGAACCTATAGCAATCAGCCCCAGCATTTT
TRBV6-2/TRBV6-3,TRBJ2-3,few,TRBD2,CASSYGAGGRDTQYF,TGTGCCAGCAGTTACGGAGCGGGAGGGAGGGATACGCAGTATTTT
TRBV12-3/TRBV12-4,TRBJ2-7,few,.,CASSYDGSSYEQYF,TGTGCCAGCAGTTACGACGGGAGCTCCTACGAGCAGTACTTC
TRBV5-1,TRBJ2-3,few,TRBD1,CASSSRDRGFSDTQYF,TGCGCCAGCAGCAGCCGGGACAGGGGTTTTTCGGATACGCAGTATTTT
TRBV5-5,TRBJ1-5,few,TRBD1,CASSGTGGNQPQHF,TGTGCCAGCAGCGGCACAGGGGGCAATCAGCCCCAGCATTTT
TRBV5-1,TRBJ2-2,few,.,CASSTPSDAGLLTGELFF,TGCGCCAGCAGCACCCCATCGGACGCCGGCCTTCTCACCGGGGAGCTGTTTTTT
TRBV5-5,TRBJ1-1,.,.,CASSLYPTLLPEDTEAFF,TGTGCCAGCAGCTTGTACCCGACACTACTACCTGAAGACACTGAAGCTTTCTTT
TRBV20-1,TRBJ1-1,.,.,CSARDRDRSAEAFF,TGCAGTGCTAGAGATCGTGACAGAAGCGCTGAAGCTTTCTTT
TRBV9,TRBJ2-1,many,.,CASSGAGMFDEQFF,TGTGCCAGCAGCGGGGCTGGGATGTTCGATGAGCAGTTCTTC
TRBV29-1,TRBJ2-7,few,.,CSVELWGVLPEPYEQYF,TGCAGCGTTGAGTTGTGGGGGGTATTGCCAGAACCCTACGAGCAGTACTTC
TRBV15,TRBJ2-4,.,.,CATSRDRTASRNIQYF,TGTGCCACCAGCAGAGATCGGACGGCCTCGAGAAACATTCAGTACTTC
TRBV5-4,TRBJ2-1,medium-sized,.,CASLKQETYNEQFF,TGTGCCAGCTTAAAACAGGAGACCTACAATGAGCAGTTCTTC
TRBV9,TRBJ2-7,few,.,CASSVAGSGGDEQYF,TGTGCCAGCAGCGTAGCAGGATCCGGAGGGGACGAGCAGTACTTC
TRBV11-2,TRBJ1-1,.,.,CASSLAQRNTEAFF,TGTGCCAGCAGCTTAGCCCAGAGGAACACTGAAGCTTTCTTT
TRBV6-4,TRBJ2-7,few,.,CASSDGTGEQYF,TGTGCCAGCAGTGACGGGACTGGCGAGCAGTACTTC
TRBV6-5,TRBJ2-3,many,.,CASSYGDTQYF,TGTGCCAGCAGTTACGGTGATACGCAGTATTTT
TRBV7-8,TRBJ2-2,few,TRBD1,CASSLQGANTGELFF,TGTGCCAGCAGCTTACAGGGGGCGAACACCGGGGAGCTGTTTTTT
TRBV6-5,TRBJ2-1,.,TRBD1,CASSYSRDRSYNEQFF,TGTGCCAGCAGTTACTCCCGGGACAGATCCTACAATGAGCAGTTCTTC
TRBV6-2/TRBV6-3,TRBJ2-7,.,TRBD2,CASNREPRLAGVEVYEQYF,TGTGCCAGCAATAGAGAGCCGAGACTAGCGGGAGTTGAAGTCTACGAGCAGTACTTC
TRBV5-1,TRBJ2-7,.,.,CASSLDGIWEQYF,TGCGCCAGCAGCTTGGACGGGATTTGGGAGCAGTACTTC
TRBV9,TRBJ2-7,.,TRBD2,CASSTYGLGPYEQYF,TGTGCCAGCAGTACCTATGGACTAGGACCTTACGAGCAGTACTTC
TRBV5-6,TRBJ2-1,.,TRBD2,CASSPNVGGNEQFF,TGTGCCAGCAGCCCTAACGTCGGGGGGAATGAGCAGTTCTTC
TRBV7-9,TRBJ1-1,.,TRBD1,CASSVSGGLNTEAFF,TGTGCCAGCAGCGTCTCAGGGGGCTTGAACACTGAAGCTTTCTTT